Listed below are T cell receptor beta chains from one sample, sequenced in a study of blood T cells in healthy people across ages. TCRdb redid the calling of the 5' RACE reads with MiXCR, one entry per CDR3 protein. The data contain 1.8 million or so distinct CDR3 sequences, roughly two fifths of them singletons. Sequencing input: blood. The source of these receptors is a human donor in good health. Each CDR3 is given with its conserved first and last residue. Fields, in order: clone size, V gene, J gene, D gene, CDR3 protein, CDR3 DNA. The D gene is left open where the match is weak. Clone size is stated in some rows and not others, as once, few, many or a class when expanded.

few	TRBV29-1	TRBJ1-2	NA	CSVEDRRDGYTF	TGCAGCGTTGAAGATCGAAGGGATGGCTACACCTTC
NA	TRBV29-1	TRBJ2-1	TRBD2	CSVELTSGVNEQFF	TGCAGCGTTGAACTTACTAGCGGGGTAAATGAGCAGTTCTTC
NA	TRBV28	TRBJ2-3	NA	CASSSLVSTGTQYF	TGTGCCAGCAGTTCCCTGGTGAGCACAGGTACGCAGTATTTT
NA	TRBV7-2	TRBJ1-5	NA	CASSLGEQDYSNQPQHF	TGTGCCAGCAGCTTAGGAGAACAAGATTATAGCAATCAGCCCCAGCATTTT
once	TRBV7-9	TRBJ1-1	NA	CASSPPGHMNTEAFF	TGTGCCAGCAGCCCCCCGGGACACATGAACACTGAAGCTTTCTTT
NA	TRBV3-1	TRBJ2-5	TRBD2	CASSQVRQGGETQYF	TGTGCCAGCAGCCAAGTCCGCCAGGGAGGGGAGACCCAGTACTTC
NA	TRBV20-1	TRBJ2-5	TRBD2	CSAGGLAGQETQYF	TGCAGTGCTGGGGGACTAGCGGGGCAAGAGACCCAGTACTTC
NA	TRBV5-6	TRBJ2-3	TRBD2	CASSPVASGADTQYF	TGTGCCAGCAGCCCGGTAGCTAGCGGAGCAGATACGCAGTATTTT
NA	TRBV20-1	TRBJ2-7	NA	CSARPPAGATYEQYF	TGCAGTGCTAGACCTCCCGCAGGGGCGACTTACGAGCAGTACTTC
once	TRBV4-3	TRBJ1-5	TRBD1	CASSQDPTPGGQPQHF	TGCGCCAGCAGCCAAGACCCGACACCAGGGGGTCAGCCCCAGCATTTT
NA	TRBV4-1	TRBJ2-1	TRBD2	CASRRGLAGGHEQFF	TGCGCCAGCAGACGGGGACTAGCGGGGGGACATGAGCAGTTCTTC
NA	TRBV20-1	TRBJ1-1	NA	CSAREAGPWNTEAFF	TGCAGTGCTAGAGAGGCAGGACCCTGGAACACTGAAGCTTTCTTT
NA	TRBV5-1	TRBJ2-7	NA	CASTDTQYF	TGCGCCAGCACAGATACGCAGTACTTC
NA	TRBV25-1	TRBJ2-4	TRBD1	CASSEGGGQGRNIQYF	TGTGCCAGCAGTGAAGGAGGGGGACAGGGGAGGAACATTCAGTACTTC
NA	TRBV9	TRBJ1-2	NA	CASSVGPDRSIPYGYTF	TGTGCCAGCAGCGTAGGGCCAGACAGAAGCATACCCTATGGCTACACCTTC
few	TRBV3-1	TRBJ2-3	NA	CASSQDDLPGHTDTQYF	TGTGCCAGCAGCCAAGATGACCTTCCGGGGCACACAGATACGCAGTATTTT
NA	TRBV10-3	TRBJ1-6	NA	CAISAGGGNSPLHF	TGTGCCATCAGTGCTGGGGGAGGCAACTCACCCCTCCACTTT
few	TRBV20-1	TRBJ2-1	NA	CSAVTHNEQFF	TGCAGTGCTGTAACTCACAATGAGCAGTTCTTC
NA	TRBV13	TRBJ1-2	NA	CATEGANYGYTF	TGTGCCACAGAAGGGGCTAACTATGGCTACACCTTC
NA	TRBV10-3	TRBJ1-2	NA	CAINPTGSGGYTF	TGTGCCATCAATCCCACAGGGTCTGGGGGCTACACCTTC
NA	TRBV29-1	TRBJ2-1	TRBD2	CSVEGGLADSYNEQFF	TGCAGCGTTGAAGGAGGGCTAGCGGACTCCTACAATGAGCAGTTCTTC
NA	TRBV10-3	TRBJ1-2	NA	CAIGESTLERYGYTF	TGTGCCATCGGTGAGTCAACTTTAGAACGCTATGGCTACACCTTC
NA	TRBV5-1	TRBJ1-2	NA	CASSGFGRGDGYTF	TGCGCCAGCAGCGGTTTTGGACGGGGCGACGGCTACACCTTC
NA	TRBV7-2	TRBJ1-2	TRBD1	CASSLQGVSDYGYSF	TGTGCCAGCAGCTTGCAGGGGGTGTCGGACTATGGCTACAGCTTC
NA	TRBV7-2	TRBJ2-1	NA	CASSLARTPVNEQFF	TGTGCCAGCAGCTTAGCTCGGACCCCCGTAAATGAGCAGTTCTTC
NA	TRBV3-1	TRBJ2-1	NA	CASSQALLTRGEQFF	TGTGCCAGCAGCCAAGCACTACTAACACGGGGGGAGCAGTTCTTC
NA	TRBV29-1	TRBJ2-1	NA	CSVFKDAEKQFF	TGCAGCGTTTTTAAGGACGCCGAAAAGCAGTTCTTC
NA	TRBV4-1	TRBJ1-4	NA	CASSRTALRAGMANEKLFF	TGCGCCAGCAGCCGAACGGCCCTGAGAGCGGGAATGGCTAATGAAAAACTGTTTTTT
NA	TRBV3-1	TRBJ1-2	NA	CASSQSRGGYTF	TGTGCCAGCAGCCAATCGAGAGGGGGCTACACCTTC
NA	TRBV7-9	TRBJ1-2	NA	CASSQFLNYGYTF	TGTGCCAGCAGCCAATTCCTAAACTATGGCTACACCTTC
NA	TRBV10-3	TRBJ2-3	TRBD2	CAISESKAGGPDTQYF	TGTGCCATCAGTGAGTCGAAAGCGGGGGGGCCAGATACGCAGTATTTT
NA	TRBV7-9	TRBJ2-3	NA	CASSHTGMSTDTQYF	TGTGCCAGCAGCCACACAGGGATGAGCACAGATACGCAGTATTTT
NA	TRBV27	TRBJ2-3	NA	CASSLSGEPYTDTQYF	TGTGCCAGCAGTTTATCCGGGGAGCCTTACACAGATACGCAGTATTTT
few	TRBV15	TRBJ2-5	NA	CATSRGTLTQYF	TGTGCCACCAGCAGGGGTACACTCACCCAGTACTTC
NA	TRBV29-1	TRBJ1-2	NA	CSVESLGLTLYGYTF	TGCAGCGTTGAAAGTCTGGGCCTCACCCTTTATGGCTACACCTTC
few	TRBV12-3/TRBV12-4	TRBJ2-1	NA	CASKRGPLPYNEQFF	TGTGCCAGCAAACGGGGCCCTCTGCCGTACAATGAGCAGTTCTTC
NA	TRBV4-2	TRBJ2-3	TRBD1	CAGSQDSQGSDTQYF	TGTGCCGGCAGCCAAGACTCACAGGGGTCGGATACGCAGTATTTT
many	TRBV20-1	TRBJ1-1	NA	CSAPSRGNTEAFF	TGCAGTGCTCCTTCCAGGGGGAACACTGAAGCTTTCTTT
NA	TRBV4-3	TRBJ2-1	TRBD2	CASGPGLAGAYNEQFF	TGCGCCAGCGGCCCAGGACTAGCGGGAGCCTACAATGAGCAGTTCTTC
few	TRBV11-2	TRBJ2-7	TRBD2	CASSFRGGAFNEQYF	TGTGCCAGCAGCTTCCGCGGGGGGGCCTTTAACGAGCAGTACTTC
NA	TRBV6-2/TRBV6-3	TRBJ2-5	NA	CASRPHRVRSYNEQYF	TGTGCCAGCAGGCCCCACAGGGTTAGGTCCTACAATGAGCAGTACTTC
NA	TRBV10-3	TRBJ2-2	NA	CAISGAQLNTGELFF	TGTGCCATCAGCGGGGCCCAATTGAACACCGGGGAGCTGTTTTTT
few	TRBV5-5	TRBJ2-3	NA	CASSLDINTDTQYF	TGTGCCAGCAGCTTGGACATCAACACAGATACGCAGTATTTT
few	TRBV7-9	TRBJ1-5	NA	CASSPVGSSNQPQHF	TGTGCCAGCAGCCCCGTAGGAAGTAGCAATCAGCCCCAGCATTTT
few	TRBV6-5	TRBJ2-1	NA	CASSYSDQETQFF	TGTGCCAGCAGTTACTCGGACCAAGAGACCCAGTTCTTC
NA	TRBV20-1	TRBJ2-1	TRBD1	CSGQGRSSFTYNEQFF	TGCAGTGGACAGGGACGGAGTTCCTTTACCTACAATGAGCAGTTCTTC
NA	TRBV5-1	TRBJ2-2	NA	CASTPNKLGGLNTGELFF	TGCGCCAGCACCCCTAACAAGTTGGGGGGCTTGAACACCGGGGAGCTGTTTTTT
NA	TRBV28	TRBJ2-3	NA	CASWGRTDTQYF	TGTGCCAGCTGGGGGAGAACAGATACGCAGTATTTT
NA	TRBV12-3/TRBV12-4	TRBJ2-7	TRBD1	CASSLRVGQGYYEQYF	TGTGCCAGCAGTTTACGCGTGGGACAGGGATACTACGAGCAGTACTTC
NA	TRBV7-8	TRBJ2-5	TRBD2	CASSLAHPAGLGETQYF	TGTGCCAGCAGCTTAGCGCACCCAGCGGGGTTAGGGGAGACCCAGTACTTC
NA	TRBV27	TRBJ1-5	NA	CASSLGWGSNQPQHF	TGCGCCAGCAGTTTAGGGTGGGGCAGCAATCAGCCCCAGCATTTT
few	TRBV20-1	TRBJ1-6	TRBD1	CSARGTVLGQVGMGSPLHF	TGCAGTGCTAGAGGAACGGTTTTGGGACAGGTGGGAATGGGTTCACCCCTCCACTTT
NA	TRBV29-1	TRBJ2-1	TRBD1	CSVGTARYNEQFF	TGCAGCGTGGGGACAGCCCGCTACAATGAGCAGTTCTTC